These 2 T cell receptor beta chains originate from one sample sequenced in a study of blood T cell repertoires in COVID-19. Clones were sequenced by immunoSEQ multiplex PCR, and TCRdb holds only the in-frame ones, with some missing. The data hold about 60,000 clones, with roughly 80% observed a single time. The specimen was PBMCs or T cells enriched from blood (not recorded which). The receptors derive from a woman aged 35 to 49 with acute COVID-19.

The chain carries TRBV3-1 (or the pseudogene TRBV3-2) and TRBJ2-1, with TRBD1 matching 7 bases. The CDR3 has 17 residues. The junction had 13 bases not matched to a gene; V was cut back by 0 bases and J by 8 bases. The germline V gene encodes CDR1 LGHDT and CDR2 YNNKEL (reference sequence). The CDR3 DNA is TGTGCCAGCAGCCAAGATGAGACAGGGCCGCCCGATGATGAGCAGTTCTTC. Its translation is CASSQDETGPPDDEQFF.

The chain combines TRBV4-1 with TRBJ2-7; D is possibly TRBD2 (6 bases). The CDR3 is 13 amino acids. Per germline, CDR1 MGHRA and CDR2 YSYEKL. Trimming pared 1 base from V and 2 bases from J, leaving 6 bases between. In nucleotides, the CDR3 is TGCGCCAGCAGCCAAGGGACTACCTACGAGCAGTACTTC. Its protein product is CASSQGTTYEQYF.